What follows are 30 T cell receptor beta chains derived from one specimen sequenced in a study of blood T cell repertoires in COVID-19 (dated by TCRdb to about 2020). The receptor library was made with the immunoSEQ multiplex PCR assay. Drawn from immuneACCESS, this table holds only the in-frame rearrangements with V and J called that TCRdb kept. Clones are partly lost; checked studies trace under half to an unresolved V gene and leave the rest unexplained. The sample data list some 150,000 clones, and roughly 84% of these were observed just once. The ten largest clones add up to about an eighth of the sample. Specimen: peripheral blood. All receptors come from an older woman with COVID-19, enrolled during active disease.

Comment on this clone: The same CDR3 arises from other DNA sequences in this sample as well. The genes are TRBV18 and TRBJ1-3; D remains unclear. Trimming took off 3 bases at V and 0 bases at J, with 6 bases between the two ends. Germline V gives CDR1 KGHSH, CDR2 LQKENI. This CDR3 is 14 amino acids long. CDR3 coding DNA: TGTGCCAGCTCACCCCAAAACTCTGGAAACACCATATATTTT. This translates into CASSPQNSGNTIYF.

The sample holds one count of this clone. The chain links TRBV5-1 to TRBJ1-5; D is unclear. Trimming stripped 0 bases from V and 6 bases from J, with 7 bases between. The CDR3 length is 13 residues. Per germline, CDR1 SGHRS and CDR2 YFSETQ. DNA for the CDR3: TGCGCCAGCAGCTTGGTACCGGGTCAGCCCCAGCATTTT. It codes for CASSLVPGQPQHF. Drawing the rest from reference TRBV5-1 and TRBJ1-5, the complete variable domain is KAGVTQTPRYLIKTRGQQVTLSCSPISGHRSVSWYQQTPGQGLQFLFEYFSETQRNKGNFPGRFSGRQFSNSRSEMNVSTLELGDSALYLCASSLVPGQPQHFGDGTRLSIL.

V gene TRBV30 combines with J gene TRBJ1-3; the D gene is possibly TRBD1 (5 bases). This CDR3 has 13 residues. Germline V gives CDR1 GTSNPN, CDR2 SVGIG (reference sequence). The V end was cut by 5 bases, the J end by 11 bases, with 19 bases between. DNA of the CDR3: TGTGCCTGGGAGGACTTGGGGGGACGCGCCATATATTTT. This translates into CAWEDLGGRAIYF.

J is TRBJ2-1 and V is TRBV7-9; TRBD2 aligns across 11 bases. CDR3 length equals 18 residues. Germline values: CDR1 SEHNR, CDR2 FQNEAQ (reference sequence). V was pared by 4 bases and J by 5 bases, with 13 bases of the junction left unmatched. CDR3: CASSSPQASGRPNNEQFF. CDR3 nucleotides: TGTGCCAGCAGCTCCCCCCAGGCTAGCGGGAGGCCTAACAATGAGCAGTTCTTC.

The V and J genes are TRBV6-1 and TRBJ2-3; 8 nucleotides agree with TRBD2. Looked up from germline, CDR1 is MNHNS and CDR2 is SASEGT. V trimming: 4 bases; J trimming: 6 bases; junction bases outside the gene matches: 12. This CDR3 has 16 amino acids. In DNA form, the CDR3 reads TGTGCCAGCAGTGGGGGCGGGGGGACCCGACTGGATACGCAGTATTTT. Residues: CASSGGGGTRLDTQYF.

V usage is TRBV6-6 and J usage is TRBJ2-3; 8 bases fit TRBD2. The CDR3 runs to 13 residues. V shed 7 bases and J 10 bases; nucleotides not matched to a gene: 10. Germline CDR1 reads MNHNY; CDR2 reads SVGAGI (reference sequence). CDR3 nucleotides: TGTGCCAGCACTGGGACTAGTTATTTCTCGCAGTATTTT. The encoded protein is CASTGTSYFSQYF.

This clone appeared a single time. The V gene is TRBV24-1, the J gene TRBJ2-1; 12 bases map to TRBD2. The J segment lost 8 bases and the V segment lost 9 bases, leaving 10 bases of the junction unmatched. This CDR3 spans 15 amino acids. Germline CDR1 is KGHDR and CDR2 is SFDVKD. The CDR3 loop is CATELAGGPRDEQFF. DNA for the CDR3: TGTGCCACCGAGCTAGCGGGGGGGCCGCGAGATGAGCAGTTCTTC.

For the CDR3, the DNA is TGTGCCAGTAGTATACGGGCGGCAGGGTATGGCTACACCTTC. Translating it yields CASSIRAAGYGYTF. The J gene is TRBJ1-2, the V gene TRBV19; D possibly corresponds to TRBD1 (5 bases). Trimming stripped 2 bases from V and 5 bases from J, with 12 bases between. This CDR3 has 14 amino acids. The germline CDR1 and CDR2 sequences are LNHDA and SQIVND (reference sequence).

This rearrangement joins TRBV4-1 to TRBJ2-5; D not resolved. With 0 bases removed from V and 1 base from J, the gap between germline ends came to 6 bases. Germline V gene lookup returns CDR1 MGHRA and CDR2 YSYEKL. The CDR3 loop spans 14 amino acids. This CDR3 reads CASSQDDIQETQYF. In DNA form, the CDR3 reads TGCGCCAGCAGCCAAGATGACATCCAAGAGACCCAGTACTTC.

The chain recombines TRBV7-3 with TRBJ2-6, with TRBD1 matching over 7 bases. CDR3 length equals 18 residues. V shed 5 bases, J shed 2 bases, and the junction held 12 bases outside the gene matches. Germline-derived CDR1 and CDR2 are SGHTA and FQGTGA. The CDR3 DNA reads as TGTGCCAGCAGCCAAACCGGGACAGCCCTAACTGGGGCCAACGTCCTGACTTTC. Residues: CASSQTGTALTGANVLTF.

The sample holds a few counts of this clone. The chain joins TRBV6-1 to TRBJ2-2; possible D gene TRBD1, 5 bases. Between the trimmed V and J ends, which lost 2 bases and 6 bases, there was a span of 13 bases. The CDR3 sequence is 15 residues long. Germline loops: CDR1 MNHNS, CDR2 SASEGT. As DNA, the CDR3 is TGTGCCAGCAGTGAAACGGCAGGGTGGGCCGGGGAGCTGTTTTTT. Protein: CASSETAGWAGELFF.

The chain recombines TRBV18 with TRBJ2-1, with D maybe TRBD1 (6 bases). V lost 1 base and J 9 bases, leaving 25 bases between the germline ends. Germline V gene sequence: CDR1 KGHSH, CDR2 LQKENI. This CDR3 contains 18 residues. The CDR3, as DNA: TGTGCCAGCTCACCACTCAACCCCGGACAGTCCCGTATGAGTGAGCAGTTCTTC. It translates to CASSPLNPGQSRMSEQFF.

The V call is TRBV11-2, the J call TRBJ1-1; D might be TRBD1 (5 bases). From germline, CDR1 is SGHAT and CDR2 FQNNGV. The CDR3 covers 12 residues. The V end lost 1 base, the J end lost 7 bases, and 7 bases lay between the germline ends. CDR3 amino acids: CASSLGGVEAFF. As DNA, the CDR3 is TGTGCCAGCAGCTTAGGGGGGGTTGAAGCTTTCTTT.

CDR3 DNA sequence: TGTGCCAGCAGCTTAGGAACAGGGGGGTTGAAGAATCAGCCCCAGCATTTT. As protein: CASSLGTGGLKNQPQHF. The rearrangement uses TRBV5-6 and TRBJ1-5; 8 nucleotides align to TRBD1. CDR3 length: 17 amino acids. V trimming: 2 bases; J trimming: 4 bases; junction bases outside the gene matches: 11. Germline CDR1 is SGHDT and CDR2 is YYEEEE.

The genes are TRBV4-2 and TRBJ2-5; 10 bases agree with TRBD2. The V gene's germline CDR1 is LGHNA and CDR2 YNFKEQ. The CDR3 has 16 amino acids. V was clipped by 4 bases and J by 4 bases; unmatched bases: 9. The CDR3 reads CASSRVAGGPGETQYF. Here the CDR3 DNA reads TGTGCCAGCAGCCGGGTAGCGGGAGGACCGGGAGAGACCCAGTACTTC.

The chain couples TRBV11-3 to TRBJ2-1; 7 nucleotides match TRBD2. From germline, CDR1 is SGHNT and CDR2 YENEEA. V lost 4 bases, J lost 3 bases, and 3 bases stayed unmatched. There are 14 residues in the CDR3. The CDR3 spells CASSSLAGYNEQFF. The DNA for the CDR3 is TGTGCCAGCAGCTCCTTAGCGGGCTACAATGAGCAGTTCTTC.

The chain is built from TRBV11-2 and TRBJ1-1, with D unclear. V was cut by 3 bases and J by 0 bases, with 14 bases left in between. The CDR3 is made up of 16 amino acids. Germline values: CDR1 SGHAT, CDR2 FQNNGV. CDR3 region: CASSFPPRKVNTEAFF. DNA of the CDR3: TGTGCCAGCAGCTTCCCCCCTAGGAAAGTGAACACTGAAGCTTTCTTT.

The V gene is TRBV18, the J gene TRBJ2-1; D perhaps matches TRBD2 (6 bases). This CDR3 is 14 amino acids long. Between the trimmed V and J ends, which lost 3 bases and 8 bases, there was a span of 14 bases. Germline CDR1 is KGHSH and CDR2 is LQKENI. CDR3 bases: TGTGCCAGCTCACCTCCCAGGGAGGATCATGAGCAGTTCTTC. This translates into CASSPPREDHEQFF.

This chain links TRBV19 with TRBJ2-2; TRBD1 matches at 9 bases. Germline CDR1 is LNHDA and CDR2 is SQIVND (reference sequence). V shed 6 bases, J shed 5 bases, and the junction held 4 bases outside the gene matches. CDR3 length equals 14 residues. The CDR3 protein is CASRDRGGTGELFF. In DNA form, the CDR3 reads TGTGCCAGTAGGGACAGGGGCGGGACCGGGGAGCTGTTTTTT. Full variable domain (missing parts from reference TRBV19 and TRBJ2-2): DGGITQSPKYLFRKEGQNVTLSCEQNLNHDAMYWYRQDPGQGLRLIYYSQIVNDFQKGDIAEGYSVSREKKESFPLTVTSAQKNPTAFYLCASRDRGGTGELFFGEGSRLTVL.

The chain combines TRBV6-5 with TRBJ1-2, with 9 bases that match TRBD1. The CDR3 covers 14 residues. The junction had 9 bases not matched to a gene; V was cut back by 7 bases and J by 6 bases. The germline gives CDR1 MNHEY, CDR2 SVGAGI. In DNA, the CDR3 is TGTGCCAGCATCACTCCCGGGACAGGGAATGGCTACACCTTC. Translation gives CASITPGTGNGYTF.

DNA for the CDR3: TGTGCCAGCAGCGAGACAGGGGGCCCCACTGAAGCTTTCTTT. This sequence encodes CASSETGGPTEAFF. The chain carries TRBV3-1 (or the pseudogene TRBV3-2) and TRBJ1-1, with 10 bases identical to TRBD1. The ends lost 5 bases at V and 4 bases at J; junction bases unmatched: 4. This CDR3 comprises 14 residues. CDR1 LGHDT and CDR2 YNNKEL come from the germline V gene (reference sequence).

The V gene is TRBV6-5, the J gene TRBJ1-4, with a possible D match to TRBD1 (6 bases). Germline V gene lookup returns CDR1 MNHEY and CDR2 SVGAGI. V lost 0 bases and J lost 5, with 13 bases in between. The CDR3 covers 16 residues. CDR3 loop: CASSYSRGALNEKLFF. Here the CDR3 DNA reads TGTGCCAGCAGTTACTCACGGGGGGCCCTAAATGAAAAACTGTTTTTT.

This chain links TRBV27 with TRBJ2-5, with D possibly being TRBD1 (6 bases). This CDR3 has 14 amino acids. CDR1 is MNHEY and CDR2 is SMNVEV in the germline V gene (reference sequence). The V end lost 3 bases, the J end lost 3 bases, and 11 bases lay between the germline ends. CDR3 protein: CASSLWSGEETQYF. The CDR3 DNA reads as TGTGCCAGCAGTTTGTGGTCAGGGGAAGAGACCCAGTACTTC.

The chain carries TRBV6-5 and TRBJ1-1; D is possibly TRBD1 (5 bases). This CDR3 is built from 14 residues. V lost 8 bases to trimming and J lost 1 base, with 14 bases between them. CDR1 is MNHEY, CDR2 SVGAGI, per germline. The CDR3 DNA sequence: TGTGCCAGCGTAGGGGCAGTATCGAACACTGAAGCTTTCTTT. Protein product: CASVGAVSNTEAFF.

The chain employs TRBV3-1 (or the pseudogene TRBV3-2) and TRBJ1-5; D gene ambiguous. Germline-derived CDR1 and CDR2 are LGHDT and YNNKEL (reference sequence). CDR3 length equals 13 residues. Trimming stripped 2 bases from V and 1 base from J, with 3 bases between. CDR3 DNA: TGTGCCAGCAGCCAACAGAGCAATCAGCCCCAGCATTTT. This gives the protein CASSQQSNQPQHF.

This clone was observed a single time. This chain links TRBV19 with TRBJ1-1; D gene uncertain. The CDR3 contains 13 residues. V lost 1 base and J 11 bases, leaving 14 bases between the germline ends. The germline gives CDR1 LNHDA, CDR2 SQIVND (reference sequence). The CDR3 sequence: CASSIGSTPGAFF. The CDR3 DNA is TGTGCCAGTAGTATAGGGTCCACTCCGGGGGCTTTCTTT.

This sequence joins TRBV4-1 and TRBJ2-7; a weak D match, TRBD1 (6 bases). There are 13 residues in the CDR3. Trimming pared 1 base from V and 4 bases from J, leaving 8 bases between. CDR1 is MGHRA and CDR2 is YSYEKL in the germline V gene. The CDR3 loop reads CASSQVQGYEQYV. The CDR3 region has the DNA TGCGCCAGCAGCCAAGTTCAGGGGTACGAGCAGTACGTC.

The CDR3: CASSTTSGLSQETQYF. CDR3 nucleotides: TGTGCCAGCTCAACAACTAGCGGGCTCAGTCAGGAGACCCAGTACTTC. This chain joins TRBV18 and TRBJ2-5; 9 nucleotides match TRBD2. Looked up from germline, CDR1 is KGHSH and CDR2 is LQKENI. V lost 5 bases and J lost 5; bases outside the gene matches: 12. The length of the CDR3 is 16 residues.

This clone was recorded only once. The chain uses TRBV5-1 and TRBJ1-4; 8 nucleotides match TRBD1. Unmatched junction bases numbered 6, after V lost 3 bases and J lost 8 bases. CDR3 length: 14 residues. Germline CDR1 reads SGHRS; CDR2 reads YFSETQ. The CDR3 loop reads CASSSDRGGEKLFF. The CDR3 DNA reads TGCGCCAGCAGCTCTGACAGGGGAGGCGAAAAACTGTTTTTT.

The rearrangement joins TRBV29-1 to TRBJ2-5; TRBD2 agrees at 7 bases. V lost 6 bases, J lost 4 bases, and 14 bases stayed unmatched. CDR3 length: 15 amino acids. Looked up from germline, CDR1 is SQVTM and CDR2 is ANQGSEA. Here the CDR3 DNA reads TGCAGCGTCGCTCTCCGGGCCTCGGGGGGAGAGACCCAGTACTTC. As protein: CSVALRASGGETQYF.